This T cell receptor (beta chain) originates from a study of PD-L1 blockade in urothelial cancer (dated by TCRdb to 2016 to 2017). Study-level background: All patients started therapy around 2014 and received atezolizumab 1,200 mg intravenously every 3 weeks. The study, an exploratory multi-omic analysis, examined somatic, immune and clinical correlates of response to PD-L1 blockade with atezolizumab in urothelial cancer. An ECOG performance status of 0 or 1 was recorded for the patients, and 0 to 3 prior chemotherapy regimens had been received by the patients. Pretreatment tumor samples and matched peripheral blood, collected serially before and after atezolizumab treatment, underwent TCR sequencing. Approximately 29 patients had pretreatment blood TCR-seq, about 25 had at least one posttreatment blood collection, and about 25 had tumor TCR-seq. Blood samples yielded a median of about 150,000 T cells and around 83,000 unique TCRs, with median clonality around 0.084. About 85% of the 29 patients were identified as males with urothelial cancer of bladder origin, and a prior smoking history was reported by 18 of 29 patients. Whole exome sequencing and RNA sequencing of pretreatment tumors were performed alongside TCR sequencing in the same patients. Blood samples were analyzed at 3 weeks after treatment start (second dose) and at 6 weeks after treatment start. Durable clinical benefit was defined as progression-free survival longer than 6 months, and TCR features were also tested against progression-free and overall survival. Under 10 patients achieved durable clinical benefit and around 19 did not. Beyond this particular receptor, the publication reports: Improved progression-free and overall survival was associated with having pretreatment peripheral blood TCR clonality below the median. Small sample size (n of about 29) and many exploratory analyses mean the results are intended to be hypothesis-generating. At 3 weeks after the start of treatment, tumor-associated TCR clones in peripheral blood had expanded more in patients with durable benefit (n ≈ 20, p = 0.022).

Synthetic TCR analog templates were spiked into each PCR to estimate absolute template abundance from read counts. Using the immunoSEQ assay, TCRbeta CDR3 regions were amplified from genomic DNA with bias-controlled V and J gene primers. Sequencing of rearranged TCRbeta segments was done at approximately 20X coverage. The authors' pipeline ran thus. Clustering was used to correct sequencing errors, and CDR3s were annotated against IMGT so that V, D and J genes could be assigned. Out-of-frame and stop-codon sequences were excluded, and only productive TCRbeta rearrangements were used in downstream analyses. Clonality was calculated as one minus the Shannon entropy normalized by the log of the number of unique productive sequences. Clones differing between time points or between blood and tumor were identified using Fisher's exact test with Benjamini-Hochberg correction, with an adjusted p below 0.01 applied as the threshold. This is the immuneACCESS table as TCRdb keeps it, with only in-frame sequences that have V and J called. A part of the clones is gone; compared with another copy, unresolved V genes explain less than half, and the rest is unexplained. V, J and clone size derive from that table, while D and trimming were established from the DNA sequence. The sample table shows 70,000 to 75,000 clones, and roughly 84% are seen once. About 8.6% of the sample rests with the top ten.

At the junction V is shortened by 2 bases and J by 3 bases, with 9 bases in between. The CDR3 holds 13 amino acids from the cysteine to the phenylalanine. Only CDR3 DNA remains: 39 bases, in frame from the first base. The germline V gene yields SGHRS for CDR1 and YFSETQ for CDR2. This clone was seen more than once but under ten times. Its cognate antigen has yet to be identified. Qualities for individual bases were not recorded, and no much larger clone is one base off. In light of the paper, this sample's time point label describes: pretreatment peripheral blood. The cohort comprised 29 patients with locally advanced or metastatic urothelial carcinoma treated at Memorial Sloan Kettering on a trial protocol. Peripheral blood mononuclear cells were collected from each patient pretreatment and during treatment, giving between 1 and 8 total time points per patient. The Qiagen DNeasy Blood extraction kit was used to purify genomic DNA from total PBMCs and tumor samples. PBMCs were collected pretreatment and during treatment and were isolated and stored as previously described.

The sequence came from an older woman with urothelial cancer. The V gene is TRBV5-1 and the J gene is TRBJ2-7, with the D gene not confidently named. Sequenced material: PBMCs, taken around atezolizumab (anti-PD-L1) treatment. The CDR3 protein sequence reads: CASSFDTIYEQYF. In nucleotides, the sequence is TGCGCCAGCAGCTTTGACACGATCTACGAGCAGTACTTC.